A single sample gave rise to the 15 T cell receptor beta chains below, sequenced in a study of cytomegalovirus exposure and HLA in healthy donors. Researchers ran the PCR with 60 Vbeta and 13 Jbeta primers. Here immunoSEQ multiplex PCR was the method, and the copy in TCRdb shows in-frame clones only, minus some. In the table there are 150,000 to 160,000 clones, 65% to 85% of which are singletons. Sequenced input: PBMCs. The receptors come from a woman in her forties in good health and CMV-seropositive.

The chain recombines TRBV9 with TRBJ2-5; 13 nucleotides align to TRBD2. J gave up 5 bases and V 3 bases, and 7 bases lay outside the gene matches. The CDR3 totals 16 residues. The germline gives CDR1 SGDLS, CDR2 YYNGEE. CDR3 in amino acids: CASSAGLAGIRETQYF. The CDR3 DNA is TGTGCCAGCAGCGCGGGACTAGCGGGGATTAGGGAGACCCAGTACTTC.

The V gene is TRBV4-3, the J gene TRBJ2-7; 9 nucleotides align to TRBD1. CDR1 LGHNA and CDR2 YSLEER come from the germline V gene. Germline trimming cut 0 bases from V and 2 bases from J; bases unmatched to any gene: 5. The CDR3 runs to 16 residues. CDR3 loop: CASSQEVGQGTYEQYF. The DNA of the CDR3 is TGCGCCAGCAGCCAAGAGGTTGGACAGGGGACCTACGAGCAGTACTTC.

The chain carries TRBV6-1 and TRBJ2-3; 11 bases are shared with TRBD2. V gave up 6 bases and J gave up 8 bases; unmatched junction bases: 10. Germline loops: CDR1 MNHNS, CDR2 SASEGT. This CDR3 comprises 15 residues. The CDR3 DNA follows: TGTGCCAGCAGGGGTACTAGCGGGAGTTCGGGTACGCAGTATTTT. Its protein product is CASRGTSGSSGTQYF.

This sequence joins TRBV19 and TRBJ1-2; 7 bases map to TRBD1. Germline-derived CDR1 and CDR2 are LNHDA and SQIVND (reference sequence). V dropped 7 bases and J dropped 3; count of bases not matched to a gene: 17. The CDR3 is 17 amino acids. Here the CDR3 reads CASTRFAAGGADYGYTF. In DNA form, the CDR3 reads TGTGCCAGTACCCGCTTCGCAGCAGGGGGTGCTGACTATGGCTACACCTTC.

For this clone: The CDR3 end shows no conserved phenylalanine or tryptophan, and so a read error is likely. The chain couples TRBV15 to TRBJ1-2; D may be TRBD1 (5 bases). Looked up from germline, CDR1 is LNHNV and CDR2 is YYDKDF (reference sequence). The V end lost 5 bases, the J end lost 4 bases, and 14 bases lay between the germline ends. This CDR3 is 14 amino acids long. The CDR3 region is CATSLTDSLYGYTL. The CDR3, as DNA: TGTGCCACCAGCTTGACAGACAGTCTCTATGGCTACACCCTC.

This chain uses TRBV19 with TRBJ1-1; TRBD1 aligns across 8 bases. This CDR3 region has 14 residues. Looked up from germline, CDR1 is LNHDA and CDR2 is SQIVND (reference sequence). Losses at the gene ends were 8 bases for V and 0 bases for J; bases not matched to a gene: 5. The CDR3 coding sequence is TGTGCCAGTGGACAGGGTTTCATGAACACTGAAGCTTTCTTT. It codes for CASGQGFMNTEAFF.

The rearrangement uses TRBV18 and TRBJ2-1; 10 bases match TRBD1. Germline-derived CDR1 and CDR2 are KGHSH and LQKENI. V trimming: 4 bases; J trimming: 1 base; junction bases outside the gene matches: 1. The CDR3 covers 15 residues. CDR3 DNA: TGTGCCAGCTCACGGACAGGGGGATCCTACAATGAGCAGTTCTTC. Its protein is CASSRTGGSYNEQFF. Looking up the rest from reference TRBV18 and TRBJ2-1 gives the full variable domain: NAGVMQNPRHLVRRRGQEARLRCSPMKGHSHVYWYRQLPEEGLKFMVYLQKENIIDESGMPKERFSAEFPKEGPSILRIQQVVRGDSAAYFCASSRTGGSYNEQFFGPGTRLTVL.

The rearrangement joins TRBV2 to TRBJ2-1; 9 positions match TRBD2. The CDR3 totals 16 residues. The V gene end was trimmed by 7 bases and the J gene end by 3 bases; junction bases not matched to a gene: 10. Germline CDR1 SNHLY, CDR2 FYNNEI. The CDR3 DNA reads TGTGCCAGCATGGGGGAGCTAGCGGGATTCTACAATGAGCAGTTCTTC. Its protein product is CASMGELAGFYNEQFF.

The chain employs TRBV18 and TRBJ1-3; D uncertain. The CDR3 consists of 15 residues. Trimming removed 5 bases at V and 0 bases at J, with 11 bases between. CDR1 is KGHSH, CDR2 LQKENI, per germline. CDR3 loop: CASSTLQDSGNTIYF. The CDR3 nucleotides read TGTGCCAGCTCAACTCTCCAGGACTCTGGAAACACCATATATTTT.

The chain joins TRBV11-2 to TRBJ2-2; 12 nucleotides align to TRBD2. The junction had 9 bases not matched to a gene; V was cut back by 4 bases and J by 6 bases. The CDR3 loop spans 17 amino acids. CDR1 is SGHAT, CDR2 FQNNGV, per germline. This chain's CDR3 is CASSSSRLAGVPGELFF. CDR3 sequence (DNA): TGTGCCAGCAGCTCATCCAGACTAGCGGGAGTCCCCGGGGAGCTGTTTTTT.

This chain uses TRBV19 with TRBJ2-1; 9 positions match TRBD2. Trimming removed 7 bases from V and 6 bases from J; junction bases left unmatched: 10. Germline V CDR1 and CDR2: LNHDA, SQIVND (reference sequence). CDR3 length: 15 residues. CDR3 in amino acids: CASTRKAGGGNEQFF. The CDR3 DNA reads as TGTGCCAGTACCCGGAAAGCGGGAGGTGGCAATGAGCAGTTCTTC.

This sequence joins TRBV30 and TRBJ1-4; D call uncertain. The V and J ends lost 2 bases and 4 bases respectively, with 11 bases between them. CDR1 is GTSNPN, CDR2 SVGIG, per germline (reference sequence). The CDR3 extends over 14 amino acids. CDR3 amino acids: CAWSRRAGNEKLFF. The CDR3 region has the DNA TGTGCCTGGAGTCGAAGAGCGGGTAATGAAAAACTGTTTTTT.

This rearrangement joins TRBV5-1 to TRBJ2-1; 12 bases match TRBD2. CDR1 and CDR2 from the germline V gene are SGHRS and YFSETQ. The V and J ends lost 4 bases and 0 bases, in that order; junction bases with no gene match: 5. The CDR3 is made up of 17 amino acids. The CDR3: CASSPLTSGGSYNEQFF. The CDR3 DNA reads TGCGCCAGCAGCCCGTTGACTAGCGGGGGCTCCTACAATGAGCAGTTCTTC.

The CDR3 DNA reads TGTGCCAGCAGCCTACCCCCTCGGGACAGTTTGAACACTGAAGCTTTCTTT. Translating gives CASSLPPRDSLNTEAFF. The V call is TRBV28, the J call TRBJ1-1, with TRBD1 matching over 7 bases. CDR3 length equals 17 residues. Losses at the gene ends were 6 bases for V and 0 bases for J; bases not matched to a gene: 13. Germline V gene lookup returns CDR1 MDHEN and CDR2 SYDVKM.

The rearrangement joins TRBV7-9 to TRBJ2-1; maybe TRBD1 (5 bases). The CDR3 sequence is 16 residues long. V was pared by 3 bases and J by 1 base, with 13 bases between. Germline V gene lookup returns CDR1 SEHNR and CDR2 FQNEAQ (reference sequence). CDR3 DNA sequence: TGTGCCAGCAGCTTGGAGAGGCAGGGATCCTACAATGAGCAGTTCTTC. Translating it yields CASSLERQGSYNEQFF.